Listed below are T cell receptor beta chains from one sample, sequenced in a study of blood T cell repertoires in COVID-19. Some clones are missing from TCRdb's copy, which holds only in-frame ones; the method was immunoSEQ multiplex PCR. This table has about 210,000 clones, roughly 82% appearing once. The sample consisted of peripheral blood. Source of these receptors: a man aged 50-59 years with active or convalescent COVID-19. Each CDR3 is given with its conserved first and last residue. Each record gives: CDR3 DNA, CDR3 protein, V gene, clone size, J gene, D gene. A D gene is named only where the DNA matches it firmly. Size values are once, few and many counts, or a class for expanded clones, and some rows have none.

TGTGCCAGTAGTATCCAGGGGCAGCCCCAGCATTTT	CASSIQGQPQHF	TRBV19	once	TRBJ1-5	NA
TGTGCCACCAGCAGAACAGGGGGTAACACAGATACGCAGTATTTT	CATSRTGGNTDTQYF	TRBV15	NA	TRBJ2-3	TRBD1
TGTGCCAGCTCACCAGGCGGAGAGACCCAGTACTTC	CASSPGGETQYF	TRBV18	NA	TRBJ2-5	NA
TGCGCCAGCAGCTTGTTGGGCGGGAGCGGGGAGACCCAGTACTTC	CASSLLGGSGETQYF	TRBV5-1	NA	TRBJ2-5	TRBD2
TGTGCCAGCAGTTTGACAATGACAGCAAAGCAGTACTTC	CASSLTMTAKQYF	TRBV27	NA	TRBJ2-7	NA
TGTGCCAGCAGCTTGTCAGGCCCCTACGAGCAGTACTTC	CASSLSGPYEQYF	TRBV7-8	NA	TRBJ2-7	NA
TGTGCCAGCAGCCGGGGACTAGCGGGAAGCACAGATACGCAGTATTTT	CASSRGLAGSTDTQYF	TRBV5-4	NA	TRBJ2-3	TRBD2
TGTGCCAGCAGCGTAACAGGACAAGAGACCCAGTACTTC	CASSVTGQETQYF	TRBV5-4	NA	TRBJ2-5	NA
TGCGCCAGCAGCTCTCCGGGACAGGGGGCCTATGAGCAGTTCTTC	CASSSPGQGAYEQFF	TRBV5-1	NA	TRBJ2-1	TRBD1
TGTGCCAGCTCCCGGCCTGGGACACCTGAACGGGAGCTGTTTTTT	CASSRPGTPERELFF	TRBV18	NA	TRBJ2-2	NA
TGTGCCAGCAGCTTATTAGCGGGGGTTACCGGGGAGCTGTTTTTT	CASSLLAGVTGELFF	TRBV7-6	NA	TRBJ2-2	TRBD2
TGCGCCAGCAGCCAAGATTCCAGGGTAGGGAACCCTAATGAAAAACTGTTTTTT	CASSQDSRVGNPNEKLFF	TRBV4-3	NA	TRBJ1-4	NA
TGTGCCAGCGCGCCGTTTGGGGGGTTGAACACTGAAGCTTTCTTT	CASAPFGGLNTEAFF	TRBV28	NA	TRBJ1-1	NA
TGTGCCAGCAGGCCCGGCGGTGCAGGGGGTGAAAAACTGTTTTTT	CASRPGGAGGEKLFF	TRBV28	NA	TRBJ1-4	TRBD1
TGCAGCGTTGAGGTCGCAACAGGGGAAGAGACCCAGTACTTC	CSVEVATGEETQYF	TRBV29-1	once	TRBJ2-5	TRBD1
TGTGCCACCAGCAGAGAAGCGGGGGCGAACACCGGGGAGCTGTTTTTT	CATSREAGANTGELFF	TRBV15	once	TRBJ2-2	TRBD2
TGTGCCAGCAGTTACTCCCGGGGAGGTACCTACGAGCAGTACTTC	CASSYSRGGTYEQYF	TRBV6-8	NA	TRBJ2-7	NA
TGTGCCAGCAGAGTGGACAGGGCTAGCAATCAGCCCCAGCATTTT	CASRVDRASNQPQHF	TRBV2	few	TRBJ1-5	TRBD1
TGTGCCAGCAGTTACCGCAGGGTCGATTCACCCCTCCACTTT	CASSYRRVDSPLHF	TRBV6-5	NA	TRBJ1-6	NA
TGCGCCAGCAGCTTGTGGGCAGGGGATAGCTATGGCTACACCTTC	CASSLWAGDSYGYTF	TRBV5-1	NA	TRBJ1-2	NA
TGTGCCAGCAGCTCGGGACTAGCGGGGGGGCAACCCGAGACCCAGTACTTC	CASSSGLAGGQPETQYF	TRBV7-8	NA	TRBJ2-5	TRBD2
TGTGCCAGCAGTGACTTAGGGTGGGGGGACACTGAAGCTTTCTTT	CASSDLGWGDTEAFF	TRBV2	NA	TRBJ1-1	NA
TGTGCCAGTAGTATGGACAGGGGCTTGGATACGCAGTATTTT	CASSMDRGLDTQYF	TRBV19	NA	TRBJ2-3	TRBD1
TGTGCCAGCAGCCTTCGGACAGGGCACAACAATGAGCAGTTCTTC	CASSLRTGHNNEQFF	TRBV5-5	NA	TRBJ2-1	TRBD1
TGTGCCAGCAGCGTAGCGGGACAGGGCCCAGAGACCCAGTACTTC	CASSVAGQGPETQYF	TRBV9	NA	TRBJ2-5	TRBD1
TGTGCCAGCAGCCAGGGGACAGGGGATCAGCCCCAGCATTTT	CASSQGTGDQPQHF	TRBV3-1/TRBV3-2	few	TRBJ1-5	TRBD1
TGTGCCAGCAGCTTTCGGCAGGTGCCAAAGCGGGAGCTAAGTAGCTCCTACAATGAGCAGTTCTTC	CASSFRQVPKRELSSSYNEQFF	TRBV7-8	NA	TRBJ2-1	TRBD2
TGCGCCAGCAGCATTGGACAGGGGGCAGCCGGGGAGCTGTTTTTT	CASSIGQGAAGELFF	TRBV5-1	NA	TRBJ2-2	TRBD1
TGTGCCAGCACTTTTCGCGGCGTATACTACACCTTC	CASTFRGVYYTF	TRBV12-3/TRBV12-4	NA	TRBJ1-2	NA
TGTGCCAGCAGTTTCTCGGGTGGGACTAGCGGCTCCTACGAGCAGTACTTC	CASSFSGGTSGSYEQYF	TRBV28	NA	TRBJ2-7	TRBD2
TGCAGCGTTGGGGAGATGAACACTGAAGCTTTCTTT	CSVGEMNTEAFF	TRBV29-1	NA	TRBJ1-1	NA
TGTGCCAGCAGGGAGTCCACTAACTATGGCTACACCTTC	CASRESTNYGYTF	TRBV28	NA	TRBJ1-2	NA
TGTGCCAGCAGTTATAGCGAGGCAGATACGCAGTATTTT	CASSYSEADTQYF	TRBV6-6	NA	TRBJ2-3	NA
TGCGCCAGCAGCTTGGTGGGGCTAGCGGGAAATGAGCAGTTCTTC	CASSLVGLAGNEQFF	TRBV5-1	NA	TRBJ2-1	TRBD2
TGTGCCAGTAGTGTCGCCGAAGGCAGGGGCTACGAGCAGTACTTC	CASSVAEGRGYEQYF	TRBV19	NA	TRBJ2-7	NA
TGTGCCAGCAGCCGCGCGGTAGCGGGGATACCCAATGAGCAGTTCTTC	CASSRAVAGIPNEQFF	TRBV28	NA	TRBJ2-1	TRBD2
TGTGCCAGCAGCTCGGACAGGGGGGGTGAAAAACTGTTTTTT	CASSSDRGGEKLFF	TRBV5-4	once	TRBJ1-4	TRBD1
TGTGCCACCAGTGAATCCGGCTATGGCTACACCTTC	CATSESGYGYTF	TRBV24-1	NA	TRBJ1-2	NA
TGTGCCAGCGCCCTCGACGGGGGGGAGCAGTTCTTC	CASALDGGEQFF	TRBV2	NA	TRBJ2-1	TRBD2
TGTGCCAGCAGCTCACCCTGGGGCCGAACCTACAATGAGCAGTTCTTC	CASSSPWGRTYNEQFF	TRBV5-6	NA	TRBJ2-1	NA
TGTGCCAGCAGCTTAGTCGCGGGGGGGCTGCCAGATACGCAGTATTTT	CASSLVAGGLPDTQYF	TRBV7-2	NA	TRBJ2-3	TRBD2
TGTGCCAGCAGTGAAATCCAAGCGGGAGGGACCCAGTACTTC	CASSEIQAGGTQYF	TRBV2	NA	TRBJ2-5	TRBD2
TGTGCCAGCAGTTTAGGGGGGAGGAATCAGCCCCAGCATTTT	CASSLGGRNQPQHF	TRBV28	NA	TRBJ1-5	NA
TGTGCCAGCAGTTTATCTTCGGTCGGTGAAGCTTTCTTT	CASSLSSVGEAFF	TRBV27	NA	TRBJ1-1	NA
TGTGCCAGCAGTGAGATAGGTGGGCATGAGCAGTTCTTC	CASSEIGGHEQFF	TRBV25-1	NA	TRBJ2-1	NA
TGTGCCAGCAGCCCGACAGGGACCCACTCTGGGGCCAACGTCCTGACTTTC	CASSPTGTHSGANVLTF	TRBV7-3	NA	TRBJ2-6	TRBD1
TGTGCCAGCAGTCGAAGGGGCGCCGGTCAGCCCCAGCATTTT	CASSRRGAGQPQHF	TRBV27	NA	TRBJ1-5	NA